The 14 T cell receptor beta chains below all came from one sample that was sequenced in a study of T cell responses to AZD1222 COVID-19 vaccine. Sequencing was performed with immunoSEQ multiplex PCR; in TCRdb, only in-frame clones are kept and a portion is missing. The profile covers fewer than 150,000 clones, with around 92% appearing a single time and about 4.8% taken by the ten largest. The sample here was peripheral blood, taken on day 0 of AZD1222 vaccination. These receptors all stem from an adult in good health.

The rearrangement links TRBV27 to TRBJ2-7; D is uncertain. Trimming took 8 bases from V and 2 from J, leaving 16 bases between them. The V gene's germline CDR1 is MNHEY and CDR2 SMNVEV (reference sequence). This CDR3 region has 14 residues. CDR3 sequence reads: CASSTPQPPYEQYF. In DNA form, the CDR3 reads TGTGCCAGCTCCACCCCCCAACCCCCCTACGAGCAGTACTTC.

There are a few counts of this clone. This chain joins TRBV7-8 and TRBJ2-3, with 9 bases aligning to TRBD2. Trimming removed 5 bases from V and 2 bases from J; junction bases left unmatched: 20. Germline lookup yields CDR1 SGHVS and CDR2 FQNEAQ. CDR3 length equals 20 residues. The CDR3 sequence: CASSPYRVTSGQGITDTQYF. The DNA of the CDR3 is TGTGCCAGCAGCCCGTATAGGGTGACTAGCGGTCAAGGGATCACAGATACGCAGTATTTT.

The chain uses TRBV20-1 and TRBJ2-1; no firm D call. This CDR3 contains 10 residues. Trimming stripped 3 bases from V and 7 bases from J, with 4 bases between. Germline V gene sequence: CDR1 DFQATT, CDR2 SNEGSKA (reference sequence). CDR3 loop: CSASTNEQFF. CDR3 sequence (DNA): TGCAGTGCTAGTACGAATGAGCAGTTCTTC.

The chain uses TRBV4-1 and TRBJ1-1; no reliable D call. Germline lookup yields CDR1 MGHRA and CDR2 YSYEKL. The CDR3 covers 13 residues. V lost 4 bases and J lost 1, with 7 bases in between. The CDR3 spells CASSRGENTEAFF. CDR3 bases: TGCGCCAGCAGCCGAGGTGAGAACACTGAAGCTTTCTTT.

V gene TRBV30 combines with J gene TRBJ1-6; D might be TRBD1 (5 bases). Germline CDR1 reads GTSNPN; CDR2 reads SVGIG (reference sequence). V lost 3 bases and J lost 7, with 25 bases in between. The CDR3 runs 18 residues. The CDR3 region has the DNA TGTGCCTGGAGGGGTCAAAGGTCTCTCGTGACAGAGAATTCACCCCTCCACTTT. Protein sequence: CAWRGQRSLVTENSPLHF.

The CDR3 protein is CATSDPSQPSDTQYF. CDR3 DNA sequence: TGTGCCACCAGTGACCCGTCGCAACCCTCAGATACGCAGTATTTT. The V gene is TRBV24-1, the J gene TRBJ2-3; D is undetermined. This CDR3 is 15 amino acids long. CDR1 is KGHDR and CDR2 is SFDVKD in the germline V gene. Trimming left V 4 bases short and J 4 bases short, with 14 bases between.

The table lists this clone with a few counts. This chain links TRBV5-8 with TRBJ1-1, with no clear D. Trimming removed 1 base from V and 0 bases from J, with 10 bases in between. The CDR3 extends over 15 amino acids. Germline lookup yields CDR1 SGHTS and CDR2 YDEGEE. CDR3 loop: CASSLRRDMNTEAFF. CDR3 coding DNA: TGTGCCAGCAGCTTGCGCAGAGACATGAACACTGAAGCTTTCTTT.

This clone was recorded once. J is TRBJ2-7 and V is TRBV14; tentative D call: TRBD1 (5 bases). Trimming pared 0 bases from V and 2 bases from J, leaving 11 bases between. CDR1 and CDR2 (germline): SGHDN, FVKESK. CDR3 length: 15 amino acids. The CDR3 sequence: CASSQESGFAYEQYF. The CDR3 DNA sequence: TGTGCCAGCAGCCAAGAGTCAGGGTTCGCCTACGAGCAGTACTTC. Full variable domain (outside the CDR3, taken from reference TRBV14 and TRBJ2-7): EAGVTQFPSHSVIEKGQTVTLRCDPISGHDNLYWYRRVMGKEIKFLLHFVKESKQDESGMPNNRFLAERTGGTYSTLKVQPAELEDSGVYFCASSQESGFAYEQYFGPGTRLTVT.

The chain uses TRBV5-8 and TRBJ2-7, with D possibly TRBD2 on 6 matching bases. The CDR3 is made up of 12 amino acids. Germline-derived CDR1 and CDR2 are SGHTS and YDEGEE. V was trimmed by 4 bases and J by 13 bases, leaving 18 bases between them. The CDR3 DNA reads as TGTGCCAGCAGCAAAGACCGGGACTTACCTTACTTC. Translated, it gives CASSKDRDLPYF. The whole variable domain, remainder taken from reference TRBV5-8 and TRBJ2-7, is EAGVTQSPTHLIKTRGQQATLRCSPISGHTSVYWYQQALGLGLQFLLWYDEGEERNRGNFPPRFSGRQFPNYSSELNVNALELEDSALYLCASSKDRDLPYFGPGTRLTVT.

The V gene is TRBV6-6, the J gene TRBJ2-7; D uncertain. V dropped 2 bases and J dropped 3 bases, with 11 bases sitting between them. The length of the CDR3 is 14 residues. Germline CDR1 reads MNHNY; CDR2 reads SVGAGI (reference sequence). CDR3 coding DNA: TGTGCCAGCAGTTACCCAGAGGCCGGCTACGAGCAGTACTTC. Translated: CASSYPEAGYEQYF.

The V gene is TRBV13, the J gene TRBJ2-1, with unresolved D. CDR3 length: 14 residues. CDR1 is PRHDT, CDR2 FYEKMQ, per germline (reference sequence). Trimming removed 4 bases at V and 8 bases at J, with 15 bases between. CDR3 nucleotides: TGTGCCAGCAGCTCGAGTCCCAAACGGGATGAGCAGTTCTTC. Translated: CASSSSPKRDEQFF.

Only one count was recorded for this clone. The J gene is TRBJ2-7, the V gene TRBV29-1; D is perhaps TRBD1 or TRBD2 (6 bases each). V lost 0 bases, J lost 3 bases, and 9 bases lay in between. Germline-derived CDR1 and CDR2 are SQVTM and ANQGSEA. This CDR3 region has 13 residues. The CDR3 nucleotides read TGCAGCGTTGAAGATGGAGGGGGCTACGAGCAGTACTTC. Residues: CSVEDGGGYEQYF.

The chain uses TRBV19 and TRBJ1-2; 8 nucleotides align to TRBD1. Trimming took 4 bases from V and 4 from J; bases not matched to a gene: 5. The germline gives CDR1 LNHDA, CDR2 SQIVND (reference sequence). The CDR3 spans 14 residues. CDR3 nucleotides: TGTGCCAGTAGTAGAGACAGGGGAGTCTATGGCTACACCTTC. Its translation is CASSRDRGVYGYTF. Supplemented by reference TRBV19 and TRBJ1-2, the full variable domain reads DGGITQSPKYLFRKEGQNVTLSCEQNLNHDAMYWYRQDPGQGLRLIYYSQIVNDFQKGDIAEGYSVSREKKESFPLTVTSAQKNPTAFYLCASSRDRGVYGYTFGSGTRLTVV.

About this clone: A much more abundant neighbour one base away suggests this may be a read error. The chain recombines TRBV9 with TRBJ1-5; perhaps TRBD1 as D (5 bases). The CDR3 length is 15 residues. The V and J ends lost 2 bases and 6 bases respectively, with 15 bases between them. Germline CDR1 is SGDLS and CDR2 is YYNGEE. CDR3 region: CASSVGGGWGQPQHF. In nucleotides, the CDR3 is TGTGCCAGCAGCGTGGGGGGAGGGTGGGGTCAGCCCCAGCATTTT.